Described below is a single T cell receptor beta chain sequence and its context. Its specificity is unknown. The CDR3 totals 18 residues. Trimming at V came to 6 bases and at J to 9 bases, leaving 17 bases not matched to a gene. CDR1 SNHLY and CDR2 FYNNEI come from the germline V gene. Baseline was the first blood sampling point, followed by cycle 4 day 1 and cycle 7 day 1. The source of the sample is a study of OX40 agonist ivuxolimab in advanced cancers. Study-wide points: CD4+ and CD8+ T cells in blood underwent clonal expansion by week 6 at 0.1 to 3.0 mg/kg. Some nonresponders additionally presented with little normalized T-cell clonal expansion.

This table comes from immunoSEQ multiplex PCR, and its TCRdb copy is limited to in-frame clones, with some not included. The table records under 100,000 clones, around 93% of them present only once. The material sequenced was CD4+ or CD8+ T cells sorted from blood, taken in a trial of the OX40 agonist ivuxolimab. This sequence joins TRBV2 and TRBJ1-6; 10 bases are a match to TRBD1. The clonotype comes from an adult with an advanced solid tumor such as melanoma, head and neck, liver or kidney cancer. In nucleotides, the CDR3 is TGTGCCAGCAGGATTCGTCGACAGGGGGCGCCTAGGATTTCACCCCTCCACTTT. It translates to CASRIRRQGAPRISPLHF.